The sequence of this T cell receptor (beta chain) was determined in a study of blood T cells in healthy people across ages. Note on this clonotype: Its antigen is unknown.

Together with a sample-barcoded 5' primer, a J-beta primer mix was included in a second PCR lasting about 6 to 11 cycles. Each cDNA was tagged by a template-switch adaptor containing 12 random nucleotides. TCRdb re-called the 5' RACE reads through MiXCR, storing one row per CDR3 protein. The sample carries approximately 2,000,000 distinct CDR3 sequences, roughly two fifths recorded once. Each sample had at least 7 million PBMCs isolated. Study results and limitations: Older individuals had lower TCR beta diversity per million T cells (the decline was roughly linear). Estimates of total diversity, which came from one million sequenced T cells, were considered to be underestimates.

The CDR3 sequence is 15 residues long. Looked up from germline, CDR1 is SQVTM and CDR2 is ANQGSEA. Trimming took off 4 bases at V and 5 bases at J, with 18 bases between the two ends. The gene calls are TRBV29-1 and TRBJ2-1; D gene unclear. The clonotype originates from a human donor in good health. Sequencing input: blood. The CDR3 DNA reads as TGCAGCGTTGGCCGTACGGAAACGTCCCACAATGAGCAGTTCTTC. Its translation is CSVGRTETSHNEQFF.